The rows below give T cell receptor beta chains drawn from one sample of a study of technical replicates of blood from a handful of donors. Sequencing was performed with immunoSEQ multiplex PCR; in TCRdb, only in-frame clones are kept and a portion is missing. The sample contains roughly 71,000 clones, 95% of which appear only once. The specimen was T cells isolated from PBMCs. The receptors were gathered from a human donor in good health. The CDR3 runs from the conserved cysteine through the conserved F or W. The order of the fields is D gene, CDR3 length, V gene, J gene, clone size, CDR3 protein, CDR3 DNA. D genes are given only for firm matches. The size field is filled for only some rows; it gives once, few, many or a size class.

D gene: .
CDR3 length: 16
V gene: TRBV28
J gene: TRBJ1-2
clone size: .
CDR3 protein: CASSSTSGPTNYGYTF
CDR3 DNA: TGTGCCAGCAGCTCAACCTCAGGGCCGACTAACTATGGCTACACCTTC

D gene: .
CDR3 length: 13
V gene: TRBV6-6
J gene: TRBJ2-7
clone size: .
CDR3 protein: CASTGGLSYEQYF
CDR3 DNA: TGTGCCAGCACGGGCGGGCTCTCCTACGAGCAGTACTTC

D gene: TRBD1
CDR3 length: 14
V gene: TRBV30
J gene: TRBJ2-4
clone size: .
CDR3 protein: CAQGDRAAKNIQYF
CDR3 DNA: TGTGCCCAAGGGGACAGGGCGGCCAAAAACATTCAGTACTTC

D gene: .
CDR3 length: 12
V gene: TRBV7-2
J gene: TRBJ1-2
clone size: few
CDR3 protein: CASSSLDKGYTF
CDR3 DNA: TGTGCCAGCAGCTCCCTGGACAAAGGCTACACCTTC

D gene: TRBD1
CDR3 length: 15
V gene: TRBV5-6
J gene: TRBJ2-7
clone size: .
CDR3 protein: CASSFNSGGSYEQYF
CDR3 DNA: TGTGCCAGCAGCTTTAATTCAGGGGGCTCCTACGAGCAGTACTTC

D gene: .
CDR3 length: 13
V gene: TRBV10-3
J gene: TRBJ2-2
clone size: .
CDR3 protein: CAISWGDTGELFF
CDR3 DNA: TGTGCCATCAGCTGGGGGGACACCGGGGAGCTGTTTTTT

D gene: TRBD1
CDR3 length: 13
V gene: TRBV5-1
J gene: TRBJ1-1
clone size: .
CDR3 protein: CASSATGDTEAFF
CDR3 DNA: TGCGCCAGCAGCGCGACAGGGGACACTGAAGCTTTCTTT

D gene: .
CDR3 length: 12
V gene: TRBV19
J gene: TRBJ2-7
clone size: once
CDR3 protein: CASSTDWHEQYF
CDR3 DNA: TGTGCCAGTAGTACCGATTGGCACGAGCAGTACTTC

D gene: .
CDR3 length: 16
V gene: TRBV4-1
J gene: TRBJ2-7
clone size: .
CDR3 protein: CASSQVDGARGYEQYF
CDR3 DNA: TGCGCCAGCAGCCAAGTTGACGGCGCCCGAGGATACGAGCAGTACTTC

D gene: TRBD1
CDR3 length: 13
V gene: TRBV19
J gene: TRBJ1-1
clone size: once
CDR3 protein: CASRETGGTEAFF
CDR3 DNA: TGTGCCAGTAGAGAGACAGGGGGCACTGAAGCTTTCTTT

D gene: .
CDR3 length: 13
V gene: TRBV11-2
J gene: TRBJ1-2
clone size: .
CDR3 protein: CASSPYSNYGYTF
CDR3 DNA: TGTGCCAGCAGCCCGTACAGTAACTATGGCTACACCTTC

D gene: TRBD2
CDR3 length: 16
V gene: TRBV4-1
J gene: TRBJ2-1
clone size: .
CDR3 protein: CASAQIGVGLGNEQFF
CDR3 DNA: TGCGCCAGCGCCCAGATCGGTGTAGGACTAGGGAATGAGCAGTTCTTC

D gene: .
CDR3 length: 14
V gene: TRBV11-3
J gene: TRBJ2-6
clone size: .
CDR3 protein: CASSLGSGQGVLTF
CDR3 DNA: TGTGCCAGCAGCTTAGGTAGCGGCCAAGGCGTCCTGACTTTC

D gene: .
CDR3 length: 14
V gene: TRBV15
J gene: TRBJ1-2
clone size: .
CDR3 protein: CATSRAQGPYGYTF
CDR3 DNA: TGTGCCACCAGCAGAGCACAGGGCCCCTATGGCTACACCTTC

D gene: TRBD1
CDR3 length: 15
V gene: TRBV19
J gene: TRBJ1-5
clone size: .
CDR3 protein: CASSMEYRGHQPQHF
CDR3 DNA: TGTGCCAGTAGTATGGAATACAGGGGGCATCAGCCCCAGCATTTT

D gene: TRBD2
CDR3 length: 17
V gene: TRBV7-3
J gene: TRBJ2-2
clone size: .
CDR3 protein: CASSLTIAGAGTGELFF
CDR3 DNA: TGTGCCAGCAGCTTAACAATAGCGGGGGCGGGCACCGGGGAGCTGTTTTTT

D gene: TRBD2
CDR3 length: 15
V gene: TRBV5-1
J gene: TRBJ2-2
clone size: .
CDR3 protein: CASSFFLAATGELFF
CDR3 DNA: TGCGCCAGCAGCTTTTTCCTAGCGGCAACCGGGGAGCTGTTTTTT

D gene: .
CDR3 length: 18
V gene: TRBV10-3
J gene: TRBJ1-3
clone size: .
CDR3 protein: CAIRKTLIPGEAGNTIYF
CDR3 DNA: TGTGCCATCAGGAAGACGCTAATCCCGGGGGAGGCCGGAAACACCATATATTTT

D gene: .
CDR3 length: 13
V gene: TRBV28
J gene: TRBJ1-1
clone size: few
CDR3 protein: CASTGTPYTEAFF
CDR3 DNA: TGTGCGAGCACCGGGACACCTTACACTGAAGCTTTCTTT

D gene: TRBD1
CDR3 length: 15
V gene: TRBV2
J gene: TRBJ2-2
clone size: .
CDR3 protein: CASMGQGASSGELFF
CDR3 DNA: TGTGCCAGCATGGGACAGGGGGCAAGCTCCGGGGAGCTGTTTTTT